The 10 T cell receptor beta chains below all came from one sample that was sequenced in a study of blood T cell repertoires in COVID-19. Clones were sequenced by immunoSEQ multiplex PCR, and TCRdb holds only the in-frame ones, with some missing. The sample has around 270,000 clones; about 89% are singletons. The specimen sequenced was peripheral blood. All receptors derive from a man aged 25-45 years with acute or convalescent COVID-19.

The chain joins TRBV4-1 to TRBJ2-1; TRBD2 aligns across 9 bases. From germline, CDR1 is MGHRA and CDR2 YSYEKL. The length of the CDR3 is 16 residues. Trimming at V came to 0 bases and at J to 0 bases, leaving 0 bases not matched to a gene. CDR3 nucleotides: TGCGCCAGCAGCCAAGAACTAGCGGGCTCCTACAATGAGCAGTTCTTC. This encodes CASSQELAGSYNEQFF.

The chain links TRBV11-3 to TRBJ2-7, with D tentatively TRBD1 (6 bases). Trimming removed 5 bases at V and 4 bases at J, with 12 bases between. Germline V gene sequence: CDR1 SGHNT, CDR2 YENEEA. The CDR3 length is 13 residues. CDR3 sequence (DNA): TGTGCCAGCAGCCCGTACACAGGGTACGAGCAGTACTTC. Translated: CASSPYTGYEQYF.

This chain connects TRBV6-5 to TRBJ2-3; 9 bases map to TRBD2. The CDR3 loop spans 16 amino acids. The V gene's germline CDR1 is MNHEY and CDR2 SVGAGI. V lost 2 bases, J lost 2 bases, and 5 bases stayed unmatched. For the CDR3, the DNA is TGTGCCAGCAGTTACCTTCCTAGCGGGGTCACAGATACGCAGTATTTT. It translates to CASSYLPSGVTDTQYF.

The chain recombines TRBV11-2 with TRBJ2-7; 8 bases match TRBD2. Per the germline V gene, CDR1 is SGHAT and CDR2 is FQNNGV. The CDR3 runs to 15 residues. V lost 1 base and J lost 6; bases outside the gene matches: 8. CDR3 in DNA: TGTGCCAGCAGCTTAGCGGGGGGGCCCATCGGCGAGCAGTACTTC. It encodes CASSLAGGPIGEQYF.

The CDR3 region is CASSLRTGGLGSGANVLTF. The CDR3 DNA reads TGTGCCAGCAGCTTGCGGACAGGGGGGTTGGGCTCTGGGGCCAACGTCCTGACTTTC. The chain links TRBV7-6 to TRBJ2-6, with 10 bases matching TRBD1. The CDR3 is made up of 19 amino acids. CDR1 and CDR2 from the germline V gene are SGHVS and FNYEAQ. The trim removed 3 bases at V and 0 bases at J, leaving 8 bases unmatched.

This chain connects TRBV3-1 (or the pseudogene TRBV3-2) to TRBJ1-6, with D unresolved. The CDR3 covers 13 residues. Trimming cost V 1 base and J 12 bases, with 10 bases left between them. CDR1 is LGHDT and CDR2 is YNNKEL in the germline V gene (reference sequence). In DNA, the CDR3 is TGTGCCAGCAGCCAAGCGACGGGAGGACCCCTCCACTTT. Its protein product is CASSQATGGPLHF.

The chain uses TRBV29-1 and TRBJ1-2; 8 bases are a match to TRBD1. V gave up 7 bases and J gave up 5 bases; unmatched junction bases: 9. The CDR3 contains 13 residues. In germline, CDR1 is SQVTM, CDR2 ANQGSEA. The CDR3: CSALFDRGYGYTF. DNA of the CDR3: TGCAGCGCCTTATTCGACAGGGGTTATGGCTACACCTTC.

The chain is built from TRBV7-9 and TRBJ2-3, with D unresolved. Germline values: CDR1 SEHNR, CDR2 FQNEAQ (reference sequence). This CDR3 comprises 11 residues. Trimming removed 5 bases from V and 3 bases from J, with 3 bases in between. CDR3 bases: TGTGCCAGCAGCCGGACAGATACGCAGTATTTT. Protein: CASSRTDTQYF.

On this clone itself: This CDR3 is also generated by other DNA sequences in the sample. The rearrangement uses TRBV30 and TRBJ2-7; 8 nucleotides match TRBD1. The germline V gene has CDR1 GTSNPN and CDR2 SVGIG (reference sequence). The junction had 1 base not matched to a gene; V was cut back by 5 bases and J by 1 base. This CDR3 is built from 12 residues. The CDR3 loop is CAWDRGSYEQYF. The CDR3 nucleotides are TGTGCCTGGGACAGGGGATCCTACGAGCAGTACTTC.

V usage is TRBV2 and J usage is TRBJ1-1; D is uncertain. Deletions cut 3 bases from V and 4 bases from J, with 6 bases between. The CDR3 length is 12 residues. Looked up from germline, CDR1 is SNHLY and CDR2 is FYNNEI. CDR3 sequence reads: CASSDRSTEAFF. The CDR3 DNA reads TGTGCCAGCAGTGATAGGAGCACTGAAGCTTTCTTT.